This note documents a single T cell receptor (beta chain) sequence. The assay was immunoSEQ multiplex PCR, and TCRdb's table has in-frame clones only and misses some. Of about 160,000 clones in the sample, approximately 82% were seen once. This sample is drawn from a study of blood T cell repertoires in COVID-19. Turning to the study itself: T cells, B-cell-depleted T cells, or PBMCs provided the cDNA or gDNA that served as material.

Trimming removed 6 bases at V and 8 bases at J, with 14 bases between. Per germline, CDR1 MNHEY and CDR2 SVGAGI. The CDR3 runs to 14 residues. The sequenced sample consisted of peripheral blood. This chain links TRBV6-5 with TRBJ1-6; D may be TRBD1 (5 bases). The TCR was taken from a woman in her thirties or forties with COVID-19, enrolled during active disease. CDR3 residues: CASSVDSQDSPLHF. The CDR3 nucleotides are TGTGCCAGCAGCGTAGACAGCCAAGATTCACCCCTCCACTTT.